This is a list of T cell receptor beta chains from one sample in a study of T cell changes during pregnancy in multiple sclerosis. Sequenced by immunoSEQ multiplex PCR; TCRdb stores in-frame clones only, minus some. This sample yields about 67,000 clones, of which 90% to 95% are seen a single time; approximately 1.4% belongs to the top ten. Sample: peripheral blood, taken in the second trimester of pregnancy. All receptors derive from a female donor with multiple sclerosis, enrolled in a pregnancy study. The CDR3 runs from the conserved cysteine through the conserved F or W. The D gene is left open where the match is weak. Size tells how often a clone was seen (once, few, many) or the class of an expanded clone, and some rows leave it out.

v_call	d_call	j_call	clone_size	cdr3_nt	cdr3_aa
TRBV9	TRBD2	TRBJ2-2	NA	TGTGCCAGCAGCGTAGTAGCGGGGGGACCCACCGGCAGGGAGCTGTTTTTT	CASSVVAGGPTGRELFF
TRBV9	NA	TRBJ1-5	NA	TGTGCCAGCAGCCGAACGGCAGGGCTCGAACAGCCCCAGCATTTT	CASSRTAGLEQPQHF
TRBV19	TRBD1	TRBJ2-3	NA	TGTGCCACAGGACAGGGGGGAGATACGCAGTATTTT	CATGQGGDTQYF
TRBV18	NA	TRBJ1-1	few	TGTGCCAGCTCACCACAGGAGGAGGGGACTGAAGCTTTCTTT	CASSPQEEGTEAFF
TRBV7-9	NA	TRBJ2-7	NA	TGTGCCAGCAGCCCCCCCCACGGTCAGCAGTACTTC	CASSPPHGQQYF
TRBV2	TRBD2	TRBJ2-3	NA	TGTGCCACCGCGGGAGGGGGAGGCACAGATACGCAGTATTTT	CATAGGGGTDTQYF
TRBV6-4	NA	TRBJ1-5	NA	TGTGCCAGCAGGACCCCGCCGGGGAAGGAGAGCAATCAGCCCCAGCATTTT	CASRTPPGKESNQPQHF
TRBV4-3	NA	TRBJ1-1	NA	TGCGCCAGCAGCCAAGCATTGGCCACGTACACTGAAGCTTTCTTT	CASSQALATYTEAFF
TRBV5-1	NA	TRBJ2-7	NA	TGCGCCAGCAGCTCGGGAACAGGGAACCCCTACGAGCAGTACTTC	CASSSGTGNPYEQYF
TRBV4-3	TRBD2	TRBJ2-1	NA	TGCGCCAGCAGCCCAGGACTTCTAGCGGGGGGATCAAATGAGCAGTTCTTC	CASSPGLLAGGSNEQFF
TRBV6-1	TRBD1	TRBJ2-5	NA	TGTGCCAGCACCTCAAATACAGGGGGCCAAGAGACCCAGTACTTC	CASTSNTGGQETQYF
TRBV5-1	TRBD1	TRBJ1-1	NA	TGCGCCAGCAGCTCGGGGGGGACAGGGGGCATAGGTGAAGCTTTCTTT	CASSSGGTGGIGEAFF
TRBV11-2	TRBD1	TRBJ1-1	once	TGTGCCAGCAGGTCCTCAGTTGTAGACAGGGTGGCTTTCTTT	CASRSSVVDRVAFF
TRBV2	NA	TRBJ2-5	NA	TGTGCCAGCAGTGAAGCGCTTCTACTTGCGGCTAAAGAGACCCAGTACTTC	CASSEALLLAAKETQYF
TRBV5-1	NA	TRBJ1-5	NA	TGCGCCAGCAGCTTGGGGGGGGACGGTCCCCAGCATTTT	CASSLGGDGPQHF
TRBV4-1	NA	TRBJ2-5	once	TGCGCCAGCAGCCAAGAAAGCGCGGGGGAGACCCAGTACTTC	CASSQESAGETQYF